This T cell receptor beta chain was sequenced for a study of cytomegalovirus exposure and HLA in healthy donors. V gave up 4 bases and J gave up 2 bases; unmatched junction bases: 5. CDR3 length equals 14 residues. Germline loops: CDR1 SGHTA, CDR2 FQGNSA. Worth noting for this clone: The antigen remains unidentified.

PCR used 60 Vbeta primers and 13 Jbeta primers. Libraries were prepared by immunoSEQ multiplex PCR; TCRdb keeps only in-frame clonotypes and omits some of them. The sample totals around 42,000 clones; its top ten clones hold over 1%. Study results and caveats: CMV antigen specificity was confirmed in vitro for three CMV-associated chains.

The rearrangement uses TRBV7-2 and TRBJ2-7, with 7 bases lining up with TRBD2. This receptor was taken from a man aged 25-40 years in good health and CMV-seronegative. The sample comprised PBMCs. The CDR3 protein is CASSSWAGAYEQYF. The CDR3 DNA is TGTGCCAGCAGCTCCTGGGCGGGGGCCTACGAGCAGTACTTC. Looking up the rest from reference TRBV7-2 and TRBJ2-7 gives the full variable domain: GAGVSQSPSNKVTEKGKDVELRCDPISGHTALYWYRQSLGQGLEFLIYFQGNSAPDKSGLPSDRFSAERTGGSVSTLTIQRTQQEDSAVYLCASSSWAGAYEQYFGPGTRLTVT.